The next 8 T cell receptor beta chains were all read from a single sample in a study of blood T cell repertoires in COVID-19. Sequenced by immunoSEQ multiplex PCR; TCRdb stores in-frame clones only, minus some. The table has approximately 99,000 clones, roughly 84% seen once. Input material: peripheral blood. The receptors here all came from a man between 65 and 85 years old with active or convalescent COVID-19.

The chain recombines TRBV7-9 with TRBJ2-7, with TRBD1 identical over 8 bases. Trimming took 3 bases from V and 4 from J; bases not matched to a gene: 5. This CDR3 is built from 14 residues. In germline, CDR1 is SEHNR, CDR2 FQNEAQ (reference sequence). CDR3 in DNA: TGTGCCAGCAGCTTGACAGGGGCTGGGTACGAGCAGTACTTC. The encoded protein is CASSLTGAGYEQYF.

The CDR3 region is CASSYGLAGGNYEQYF. Written as DNA, the CDR3 is TGTGCCAGCAGTTACGGGCTAGCGGGGGGGAACTACGAGCAGTACTTC. The genes are TRBV6-6 and TRBJ2-7; 12 positions match TRBD2. The CDR3 has 16 amino acids. The germline V gene has CDR1 MNHNY and CDR2 SVGAGI (reference sequence). Unmatched junction bases numbered 5, after V lost 2 bases and J lost 3 bases.

The V call is TRBV6-4, the J call TRBJ2-3, with 7 nucleotides matching TRBD2. The CDR3 is made up of 13 amino acids. Germline values: CDR1 MRHNA, CDR2 SNTAGT. V shed 2 bases and J 6 bases; nucleotides not matched to a gene: 2. This CDR3 reads CASSDHGRDTQYF. CDR3 nucleotides: TGTGCCAGCAGTGACCACGGGAGGGATACGCAGTATTTT.

The CDR3 DNA sequence: TGTGCCAGCAGCCTTGACACTTCCTTCACAGATACGCAGTATTTT. Encoded protein: CASSLDTSFTDTQYF. The chain links TRBV3-1 (or the pseudogene TRBV3-2) to TRBJ2-3; D unresolved. Germline V lookup: CDR1 LGHDT, CDR2 YNNKEL (reference sequence). The CDR3 is made up of 15 amino acids. V lost 4 bases and J 2 bases, leaving 13 bases between the germline ends.

This clone was seen only a few times. CDR3 coding DNA: TGCGCCAGCAGCGTACAGGGGTCCGGGAGCACTGAAGCTTTCTTT. This sequence encodes CASSVQGSGSTEAFF. This rearrangement joins TRBV5-1 to TRBJ1-1; TRBD1 matches at 7 bases. Unmatched junction bases numbered 10, after V lost 4 bases and J lost 4 bases. Looked up from germline, CDR1 is SGHRS and CDR2 is YFSETQ. There are 15 residues in the CDR3.

The V call is TRBV5-1, the J call TRBJ2-1; tentative D call: TRBD2 (6 bases). The germline gives CDR1 SGHRS, CDR2 YFSETQ. CDR3 length: 14 amino acids. Trimming pared 5 bases from V and 8 bases from J, leaving 17 bases between. The CDR3 coding sequence is TGCGCCAGCAGTTATTCCGGGGCTAGCGATGAGCAGTTCTTC. This gives the protein CASSYSGASDEQFF. Variable domain in full (rest from reference TRBV5-1 and TRBJ2-1): KAGVTQTPRYLIKTRGQQVTLSCSPISGHRSVSWYQQTPGQGLQFLFEYFSETQRNKGNFPGRFSGRQFSNSRSEMNVSTLELGDSALYLCASSYSGASDEQFFGPGTRLTVL.

This clone was counted between two and nine times. The genes are TRBV7-2 and TRBJ2-5; 14 positions agree with TRBD2. V shed 5 bases, J shed 5 bases, and the junction held 10 bases outside the gene matches. The germline V gene has CDR1 SGHTA and CDR2 FQGNSA. CDR3 length equals 17 residues. The DNA for the CDR3 is TGTGCCAGCAGCCCCCGGACTAGCGGGGGGCGGGCGGAGACCCAGTACTTC. Protein sequence: CASSPRTSGGRAETQYF.

The rearrangement links TRBV30 to TRBJ1-1, with D possibly matching TRBD1 (5 bases). The CDR3 has 13 residues. Trimming cost V 4 bases and J 0 bases, with 9 bases left between them. Germline CDR1 GTSNPN, CDR2 SVGIG (reference sequence). The CDR3 nucleotides are TGTGCCTGGAAGGAGGGGATGAACACTGAAGCTTTCTTT. Translating it yields CAWKEGMNTEAFF. The full variable domain, rest sourced from reference TRBV30 and TRBJ1-1, is SQTIHQWPATLVQPVGSPLSLECTVEGTSNPNLYWYRQAAGRGLQLLFYSVGIGQISSEVPQNLSASRPQDRQFILSSKKLLLSDSGFYLCAWKEGMNTEAFFGQGTRLTVV.